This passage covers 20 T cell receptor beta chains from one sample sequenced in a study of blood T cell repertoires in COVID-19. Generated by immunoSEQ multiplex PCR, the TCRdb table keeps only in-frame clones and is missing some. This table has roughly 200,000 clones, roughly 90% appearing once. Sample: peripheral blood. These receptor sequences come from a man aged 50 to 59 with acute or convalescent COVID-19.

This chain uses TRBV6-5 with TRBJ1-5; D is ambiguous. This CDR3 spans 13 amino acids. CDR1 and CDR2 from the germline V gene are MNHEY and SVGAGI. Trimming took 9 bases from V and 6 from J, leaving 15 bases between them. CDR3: CASGEGISQPQHF. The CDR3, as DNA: TGTGCCAGTGGGGAGGGAATCAGTCAGCCCCAGCATTTT.

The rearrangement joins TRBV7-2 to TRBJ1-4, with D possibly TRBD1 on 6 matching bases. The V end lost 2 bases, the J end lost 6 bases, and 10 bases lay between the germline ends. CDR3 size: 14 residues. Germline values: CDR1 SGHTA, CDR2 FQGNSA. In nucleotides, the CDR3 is TGTGCCAGCAGCTTAACCCCAGGGGATGAAAAACTGTTTTTT. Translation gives CASSLTPGDEKLFF. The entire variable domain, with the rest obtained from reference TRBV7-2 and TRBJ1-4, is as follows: GAGVSQSPSNKVTEKGKDVELRCDPISGHTALYWYRQSLGQGLEFLIYFQGNSAPDKSGLPSDRFSAERTGGSVSTLTIQRTQQEDSAVYLCASSLTPGDEKLFFGSGTQLSVL.

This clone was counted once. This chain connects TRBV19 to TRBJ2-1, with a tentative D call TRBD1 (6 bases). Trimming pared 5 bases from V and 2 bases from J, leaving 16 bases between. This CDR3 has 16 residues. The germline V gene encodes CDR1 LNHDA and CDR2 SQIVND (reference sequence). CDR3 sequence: CASSGDRGHTYNEQFF. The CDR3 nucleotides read TGTGCCAGTAGTGGGGATAGGGGACATACCTACAATGAGCAGTTCTTC.

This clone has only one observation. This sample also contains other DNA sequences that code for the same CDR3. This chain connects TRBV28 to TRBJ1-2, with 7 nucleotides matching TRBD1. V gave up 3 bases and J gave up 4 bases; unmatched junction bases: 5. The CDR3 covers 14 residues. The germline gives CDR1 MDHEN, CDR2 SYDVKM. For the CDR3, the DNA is TGTGCCAGCAGTTTGGGCAGGGGGGTCTATGGCTACACCTTC. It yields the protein CASSLGRGVYGYTF.

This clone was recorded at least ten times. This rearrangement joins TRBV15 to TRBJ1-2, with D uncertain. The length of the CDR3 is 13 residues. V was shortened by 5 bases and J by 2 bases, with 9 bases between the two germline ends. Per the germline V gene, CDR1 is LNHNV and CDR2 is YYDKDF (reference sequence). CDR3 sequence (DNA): TGTGCCACCAGCGAGACACGGAACTATGGCTACACCTTC. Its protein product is CATSETRNYGYTF.

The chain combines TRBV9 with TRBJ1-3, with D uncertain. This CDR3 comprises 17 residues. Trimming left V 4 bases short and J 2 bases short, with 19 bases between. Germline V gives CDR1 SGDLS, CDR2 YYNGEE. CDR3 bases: TGTGCCAGCAGCAAGGACTCCGGGCCAGGAGCTGGAAACACCATATATTTT. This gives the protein CASSKDSGPGAGNTIYF.

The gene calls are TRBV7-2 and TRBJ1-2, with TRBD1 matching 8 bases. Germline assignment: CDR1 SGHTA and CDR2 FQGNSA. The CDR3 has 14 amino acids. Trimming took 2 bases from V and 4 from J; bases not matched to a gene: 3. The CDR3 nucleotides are TGTGCCAGCAGCTTACTAGGACAGGGCTATGGCTACACCTTC. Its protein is CASSLLGQGYGYTF.

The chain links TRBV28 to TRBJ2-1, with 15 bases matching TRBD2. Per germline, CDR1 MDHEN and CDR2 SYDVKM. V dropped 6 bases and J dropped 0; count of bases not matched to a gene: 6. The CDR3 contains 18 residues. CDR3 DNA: TGTGCCAGCAGCCGAGGACTAGCGGGAGGGGGCTCCTACAATGAGCAGTTCTTC. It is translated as CASSRGLAGGGSYNEQFF.

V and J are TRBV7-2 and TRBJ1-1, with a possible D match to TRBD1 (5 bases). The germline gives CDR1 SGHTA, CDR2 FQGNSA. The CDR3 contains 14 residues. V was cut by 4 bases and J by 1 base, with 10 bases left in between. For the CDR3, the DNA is TGTGCCAGCAGCTCCCGAACAGGGAACACTGAAGCTTTCTTT. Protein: CASSSRTGNTEAFF.

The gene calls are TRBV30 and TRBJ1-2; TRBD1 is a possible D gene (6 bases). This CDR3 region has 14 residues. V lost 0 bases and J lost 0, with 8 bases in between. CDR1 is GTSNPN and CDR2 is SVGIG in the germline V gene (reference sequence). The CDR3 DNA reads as TGTGCCTGGAGTGTAGGGGGAGCTAACTATGGCTACACCTTC. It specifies CAWSVGGANYGYTF.

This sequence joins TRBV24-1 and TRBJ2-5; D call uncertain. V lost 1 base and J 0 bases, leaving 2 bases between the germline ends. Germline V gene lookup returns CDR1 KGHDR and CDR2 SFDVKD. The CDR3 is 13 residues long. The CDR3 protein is CATSDFNQETQYF. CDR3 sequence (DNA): TGTGCCACCAGTGATTTTAACCAAGAGACCCAGTACTTC.

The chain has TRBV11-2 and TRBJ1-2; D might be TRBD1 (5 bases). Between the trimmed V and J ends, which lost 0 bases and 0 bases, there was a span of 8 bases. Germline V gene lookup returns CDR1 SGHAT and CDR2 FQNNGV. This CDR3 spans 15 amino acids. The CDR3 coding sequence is TGTGCCAGCAGCTTAGAAGCAGGGCCTAACTATGGCTACACCTTC. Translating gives CASSLEAGPNYGYTF.

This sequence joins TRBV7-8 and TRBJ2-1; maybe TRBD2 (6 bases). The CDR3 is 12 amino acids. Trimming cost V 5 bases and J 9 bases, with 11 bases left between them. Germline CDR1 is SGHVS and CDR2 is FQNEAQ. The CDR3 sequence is CASSPASVEQFF. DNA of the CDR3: TGTGCCAGCAGCCCCGCTAGCGTTGAGCAGTTCTTC. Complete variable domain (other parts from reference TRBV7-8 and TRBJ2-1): GAGVSQSPRYKVAKRGQDVALRCDPISGHVSLFWYQQALGQGPEFLTYFQNEAQLDKSGLPSDRFFAERPEGSVSTLKIQRTQQEDSAVYLCASSPASVEQFFGPGTRLTVL.

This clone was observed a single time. The CDR3 DNA follows: TGTGCCAGCAGCGTAGTCGGGAGCAGGGATGAAGCTTTCTTT. This codes for CASSVVGSRDEAFF. The J gene is TRBJ1-1, the V gene TRBV9; tentative D call: TRBD1 (5 bases). This CDR3 region has 14 residues. The germline gives CDR1 SGDLS, CDR2 YYNGEE. V lost 0 bases and J 7 bases, leaving 13 bases between the germline ends.

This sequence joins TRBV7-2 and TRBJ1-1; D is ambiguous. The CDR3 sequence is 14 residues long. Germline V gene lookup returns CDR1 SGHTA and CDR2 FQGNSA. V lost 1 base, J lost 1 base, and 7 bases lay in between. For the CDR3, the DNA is TGTGCCAGCAGCTTAGGTCCCAGGAACACTGAAGCTTTCTTT. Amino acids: CASSLGPRNTEAFF.

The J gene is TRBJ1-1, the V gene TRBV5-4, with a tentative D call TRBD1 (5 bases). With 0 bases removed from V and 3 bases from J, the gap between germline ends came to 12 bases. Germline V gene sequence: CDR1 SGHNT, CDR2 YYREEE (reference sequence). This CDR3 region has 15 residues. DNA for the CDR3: TGTGCCAGCAGCTTGGGGGGCGCCAGGGACACTGAAGCTTTCTTT. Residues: CASSLGGARDTEAFF.

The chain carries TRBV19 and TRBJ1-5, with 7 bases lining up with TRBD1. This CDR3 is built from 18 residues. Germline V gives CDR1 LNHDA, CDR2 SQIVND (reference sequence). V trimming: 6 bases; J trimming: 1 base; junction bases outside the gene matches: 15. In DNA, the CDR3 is TGTGCCAGTAGCAGTATTGGTTATAGACAGGGCAGCAATCAGCCCCAGCATTTT. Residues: CASSSIGYRQGSNQPQHF. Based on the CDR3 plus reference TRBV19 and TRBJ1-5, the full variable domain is DGGITQSPKYLFRKEGQNVTLSCEQNLNHDAMYWYRQDPGQGLRLIYYSQIVNDFQKGDIAEGYSVSREKKESFPLTVTSAQKNPTAFYLCASSSIGYRQGSNQPQHFGDGTRLSIL.

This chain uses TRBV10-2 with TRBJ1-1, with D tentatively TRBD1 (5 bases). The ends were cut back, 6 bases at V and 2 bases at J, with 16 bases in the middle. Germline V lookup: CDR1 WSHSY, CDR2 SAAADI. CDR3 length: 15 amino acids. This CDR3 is CASRKDGGINTEAFF. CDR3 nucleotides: TGCGCCAGCAGGAAGGACGGGGGGATAAACACTGAAGCTTTCTTT.

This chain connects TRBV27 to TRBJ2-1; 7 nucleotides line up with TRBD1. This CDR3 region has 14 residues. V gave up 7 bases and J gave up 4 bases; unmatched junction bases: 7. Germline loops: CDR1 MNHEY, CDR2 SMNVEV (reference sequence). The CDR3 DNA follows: TGTGCCAGCACCCGGTGGGACAGTTACAATGAGCAGTTCTTC. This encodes CASTRWDSYNEQFF.

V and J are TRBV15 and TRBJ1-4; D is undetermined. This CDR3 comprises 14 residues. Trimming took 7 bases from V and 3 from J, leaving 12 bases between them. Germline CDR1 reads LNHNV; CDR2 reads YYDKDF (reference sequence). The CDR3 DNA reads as TGTGCCACCAACCTCCGGTCGGCTAATGAAAAACTGTTTTTT. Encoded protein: CATNLRSANEKLFF.